Following are 31 T cell receptor beta chains from one sample sequenced in a study of shared T cell receptors in the human thymus. TCRdb's table, derived via immunoSEQ multiplex PCR, lists solely in-frame clones and lacks some. Among 550,000 to 800,000 clones listed, 80% to 90% were seen once. These data were likewise used in another study, on human thymus T cells.

The material sequenced was thymocytes. Receptor source: a girl less than two years old with a congenital heart defect.

This clone has more than one count but fewer than ten. V and J are TRBV19 and TRBJ1-6, with D maybe TRBD1 (6 bases). There are 13 residues in the CDR3. CDR1 and CDR2 from the germline V gene are LNHDA and SQIVND (reference sequence). V was clipped by 6 bases and J by 7 bases, with 10 bases between them. CDR3 in amino acids: CASRTGMNSPLHF. CDR3 coding DNA: TGTGCCAGTAGAACAGGGATGAATTCACCCCTCCACTTT.

The V gene is TRBV30, the J gene TRBJ2-7; 15 bases align to TRBD2. After removal of 1 base from V and 4 bases from J, the junction contained 11 bases not matched to a gene. The CDR3 is 18 amino acids. Per germline, CDR1 GTSNPN and CDR2 SVGIG (reference sequence). DNA for the CDR3: TGTGCCTGGAGTGAGGGACTAGCGGGGGGCACTGGGAGATACGAGCAGTACTTC. Translating it yields CAWSEGLAGGTGRYEQYF. The full variable domain, in which reference TRBV30 and TRBJ2-7 provide the parts outside the CDR3, is SQTIHQWPATLVQPVGSPLSLECTVEGTSNPNLYWYRQAAGRGLQLLFYSVGIGQISSEVPQNLSASRPQDRQFILSSKKLLLSDSGFYLCAWSEGLAGGTGRYEQYFGPGTRLTVT.

The V and J genes are TRBV6-1 and TRBJ1-2, with 9 bases aligning to TRBD1. V shed 4 bases, J shed 6 bases, and the junction held 9 bases outside the gene matches. There are 15 residues in the CDR3. Germline CDR1 is MNHNS and CDR2 is SASEGT. The CDR3 is CASSGKGDREDGYTF. Written as DNA, the CDR3 is TGTGCCAGCAGTGGCAAGGGGGACAGGGAAGATGGCTACACCTTC.

This sequence joins TRBV20-1 and TRBJ1-1, with D possibly TRBD1 on 6 matching bases. Trimming cost V 3 bases and J 8 bases, with 10 bases left between them. The CDR3 spans 11 residues. Germline V lookup: CDR1 DFQATT, CDR2 SNEGSKA (reference sequence). The CDR3 reads CSARPGQEAFF. Here the CDR3 DNA reads TGCAGTGCTAGGCCGGGACAAGAAGCTTTCTTT.

The chain recombines TRBV7-2 with TRBJ1-2; weak D call: TRBD1 (6 bases). The V and J ends lost 0 bases and 5 bases respectively, with 19 bases between them. Germline CDR1 and CDR2: SGHTA and FQGNSA. The CDR3 contains 17 residues. In nucleotides, the CDR3 is TGTGCCAGCAGCTTAGCGAGCGGACAGCTCGAAGGATATGGCTACACCTTC. It yields the protein CASSLASGQLEGYGYTF.

The J gene is TRBJ2-3, the V gene TRBV28; D possibly corresponds to TRBD2 (5 bases). The length of the CDR3 is 17 residues. Trimming removed 6 bases from V and 2 bases from J, with 21 bases in between. The germline V gene has CDR1 MDHEN and CDR2 SYDVKM. The CDR3 DNA reads as TGTGCCAGCAGCCTAAAGTCCCGGGCGGGCGACACAGATACGCAGTATTTT. This translates into CASSLKSRAGDTDTQYF.

V gene TRBV5-6 combines with J gene TRBJ2-2; 9 bases are a match to TRBD2. The CDR3 has 18 amino acids. Germline values: CDR1 SGHDT, CDR2 YYEEEE. Trimming took 4 bases from V and 6 from J; bases not matched to a gene: 16. CDR3 in amino acids: CASSGALAGPHEAGELFF. CDR3 sequence (DNA): TGTGCCAGCAGCGGTGCACTAGCGGGTCCTCATGAGGCCGGGGAGCTGTTTTTT.

This clone has more than one count but fewer than ten. The chain joins TRBV19 to TRBJ1-1, with 7 bases fitting TRBD1. The ends lost 5 bases at V and 5 bases at J; junction bases unmatched: 17. Germline assignment: CDR1 LNHDA and CDR2 SQIVND (reference sequence). The CDR3 length is 17 residues. This CDR3 reads CASSPLGTELWRTEAFF. The CDR3 nucleotides are TGTGCCAGTAGTCCGCTTGGGACAGAGCTCTGGAGGACTGAAGCTTTCTTT.

CDR3 sequence reads: CASSFVMGKENTEAFF. The CDR3 nucleotides are TGTGCCAGCAGCTTCGTGATGGGCAAGGAGAACACTGAAGCTTTCTTT. This sequence joins TRBV7-6 and TRBJ1-1; D remains unclear. Trimming pared 3 bases from V and 1 base from J, leaving 15 bases between. This CDR3 region has 16 residues. Germline V gene sequence: CDR1 SGHVS, CDR2 FNYEAQ.

The chain links TRBV30 to TRBJ2-1; tentative D call: TRBD2 (7 bases). Germline CDR1 GTSNPN, CDR2 SVGIG (reference sequence). This CDR3 region has 15 residues. V was pared by 1 base and J by 7 bases, with 17 bases between. The CDR3 bases are TGTGCCTGGAGTGAGTGGGGGGGGCCAGGGAATGAGCAGTTCTTC. It codes for CAWSEWGGPGNEQFF.

This clone was detected only a few times. This chain joins TRBV5-4 and TRBJ2-1; 12 nucleotides agree with TRBD2. The ends lost 4 bases at V and 4 bases at J; junction bases unmatched: 12. Germline V gene data show CDR1 as SGHNT and CDR2 as YYREEE (reference sequence). The CDR3 is 18 amino acids. The CDR3 loop is CASSQTSGGQITYNEQFF. Written as DNA, the CDR3 is TGTGCCAGCAGCCAGACTAGCGGGGGCCAAATAACGTACAATGAGCAGTTCTTC. Based on the CDR3 plus reference TRBV5-4 and TRBJ2-1, the full variable domain is ETGVTQSPTHLIKTRGQQVTLRCSSQSGHNTVSWYQQALGQGPQFIFQYYREEENGRGNFPPRFSGLQFPNYSSELNVNALELDDSALYLCASSQTSGGQITYNEQFFGPGTRLTVL.

The chain employs TRBV6-1 and TRBJ2-2; 8 bases match TRBD1. This CDR3 region has 16 residues. The ends lost 4 bases at V and 2 bases at J; junction bases unmatched: 6. CDR1 MNHNS and CDR2 SASEGT come from the germline V gene. CDR3 region: CASSARQGTNTGELFF. DNA of the CDR3: TGTGCCAGCAGTGCCCGACAGGGGACTAACACCGGGGAGCTGTTTTTT.

The CDR3 sequence: CASGWSGGTQETQYF. CDR3 in DNA: TGTGCCAGCGGCTGGAGCGGGGGGACCCAAGAGACCCAGTACTTC. The J gene is TRBJ2-5, the V gene TRBV7-8; TRBD2 agrees at 9 bases. Trimming cost V 8 bases and J 1 base; bases outside gene matches: 8. The CDR3 length is 15 residues. Germline V CDR1 and CDR2: SGHVS, FQNEAQ.

This clone has just one count. J is TRBJ1-5 and V is TRBV18; D is undetermined. V gave up 2 bases and J gave up 4 bases, with 15 bases separating them. The CDR3 covers 16 residues. Germline V gene lookup returns CDR1 KGHSH and CDR2 LQKENI. DNA for the CDR3: TGTGCCAGCTCACCAATGGGCCCAAATTCTAATCAGCCCCAGCATTTT. The encoded protein is CASSPMGPNSNQPQHF.

This sequence joins TRBV6-5 and TRBJ1-2, with D maybe TRBD1 (6 bases). Germline loops: CDR1 MNHEY, CDR2 SVGAGI. This CDR3 comprises 14 residues. Trimming took 7 bases from V and 7 from J, leaving 19 bases between them. DNA for the CDR3: TGTGCCAGCACTACATCGGGGGGCTTGTTTGGCTACACCTTC. Protein product: CASTTSGGLFGYTF.

This sequence joins TRBV29-1 and TRBJ1-1; D unresolved. Looked up from germline, CDR1 is SQVTM and CDR2 is ANQGSEA. V lost 4 bases to trimming and J lost 1 base, with 7 bases between them. CDR3 size: 12 residues. CDR3 residues: CSVARGNTEAFF. CDR3 nucleotide sequence: TGCAGCGTTGCCCGGGGGAACACTGAAGCTTTCTTT.

The genes are TRBV6-1 and TRBJ1-1; 7 nucleotides agree with TRBD1. The J segment lost 5 bases and the V segment lost 1 base, leaving 7 bases of the junction unmatched. Germline CDR1 MNHNS, CDR2 SASEGT. The CDR3 is 15 amino acids. The CDR3 nucleotides are TGTGCCAGCAGTGAAGGAGGACAGGCCGGGACTGAAGCTTTCTTT. It codes for CASSEGGQAGTEAFF.

The rearrangement uses TRBV10-1 and TRBJ1-4; D possibly corresponds to TRBD1 (6 bases). V was trimmed by 0 bases and J by 8 bases, leaving 16 bases between them. There are 16 residues in the CDR3. Germline CDR1 and CDR2: WNHNN and SYGVQD (reference sequence). The CDR3 DNA sequence: TGCGCCAGCAGTGAGTCTACAAATCCAGACAGGGAAAAACTGTTTTTT. It translates to CASSESTNPDREKLFF.

This chain connects TRBV4-1 to TRBJ1-6; no firm D call. The CDR3 has 13 residues. V was cut by 1 base and J by 6 bases, with 4 bases left in between. Germline lookup yields CDR1 MGHRA and CDR2 YSYEKL. The CDR3 DNA is TGCGCCAGCAGCCAAGTTCTTAATTCACCCCTCCACTTT. Amino acids: CASSQVLNSPLHF.

The rearrangement joins TRBV4-1 to TRBJ1-5; D gene unclear. Trimming removed 2 bases from V and 5 bases from J, with 16 bases in between. CDR3 length: 16 amino acids. CDR1 is MGHRA and CDR2 is YSYEKL in the germline V gene. CDR3 residues: CASSQCYWESDQPQHF. For the CDR3, the DNA is TGCGCCAGCAGCCAATGTTATTGGGAGTCCGATCAGCCCCAGCATTTT.

The chain combines TRBV6-1 with TRBJ2-7; TRBD1 matches at 10 bases. Germline assignment: CDR1 MNHNS and CDR2 SASEGT. The CDR3 sequence is 13 residues long. J was trimmed by 4 bases and V by 10 bases; bases with no gene match: 7. DNA for the CDR3: TGTGCCACGGACAGGGGGGACGCTTACGAGCAGTACTTC. Protein sequence: CATDRGDAYEQYF.

This chain connects TRBV2 to TRBJ2-7, with 7 positions matching TRBD1. The germline V gene has CDR1 SNHLY and CDR2 FYNNEI. Unmatched junction bases numbered 12, after V lost 5 bases and J lost 2 bases. The CDR3 totals 16 residues. CDR3 nucleotides: TGTGCCAGCAGTACTCACCGGGACAGTTCTCCCTACGAGCAGTACTTC. Protein sequence: CASSTHRDSSPYEQYF.

The gene calls are TRBV6-6 and TRBJ1-6, with unresolved D. V was clipped by 6 bases and J by 5 bases, with 14 bases between them. Germline CDR1 MNHNY, CDR2 SVGAGI (reference sequence). CDR3 length: 15 residues. The CDR3 loop reads CASRIPPGDNSPLHF. The CDR3 nucleotides read TGTGCCAGCAGGATCCCACCAGGCGATAATTCACCCCTCCACTTT.

The chain uses TRBV5-6 and TRBJ1-2; the match to TRBD1 covers 7 bases. Germline-derived CDR1 and CDR2 are SGHDT and YYEEEE. V dropped 0 bases and J dropped 1; count of bases not matched to a gene: 6. The CDR3 sequence is 16 residues long. The CDR3 sequence: CASSLAGQGDNYGYTF. CDR3 coding DNA: TGTGCCAGCAGCTTGGCCGGCCAGGGGGATAACTATGGCTACACCTTC.

The V and J genes are TRBV4-1 and TRBJ1-5; no clear D. Trimming took off 2 bases at V and 8 bases at J, with 10 bases between the two ends. The germline V gene encodes CDR1 MGHRA and CDR2 YSYEKL. This CDR3 has 13 amino acids. CDR3 in DNA: TGCGCCAGCAGCCAACCGGGATGGGAGCCCCAGCATTTT. Protein sequence: CASSQPGWEPQHF.

This chain uses TRBV7-3 with TRBJ2-5, with TRBD2 matching over 7 bases. The CDR3 contains 17 residues. Germline V CDR1 and CDR2: SGHTA, FQGTGA. Germline trimming cut 2 bases from V and 2 bases from J; bases unmatched to any gene: 11. CDR3: CASSLYRAAGEQETQYF. CDR3 DNA sequence: TGTGCCAGCAGCTTATATCGGGCGGCGGGGGAACAAGAGACCCAGTACTTC.

Only one count was recorded for this clone. The chain employs TRBV2 and TRBJ1-2; TRBD1 matches at 8 bases. CDR3 length equals 15 residues. Germline V gene data show CDR1 as SNHLY and CDR2 as FYNNEI. V gave up 3 bases and J gave up 7 bases; unmatched junction bases: 10. The CDR3 bases are TGTGCCAGCAGTGACGGGACAGGTTCACGCGGTGGCTACACCTTC. It encodes CASSDGTGSRGGYTF.

The chain links TRBV30 to TRBJ1-4; 7 bases fit TRBD1. The trim removed 1 base at V and 4 bases at J, leaving 12 bases unmatched. There are 17 residues in the CDR3. Germline CDR1 GTSNPN, CDR2 SVGIG (reference sequence). CDR3 sequence reads: CAWSGNSRQGGNEKLFF. CDR3 sequence (DNA): TGTGCCTGGAGTGGAAACTCCCGACAGGGCGGTAATGAAAAACTGTTTTTT.

This clone has more than one count but fewer than ten. The chain joins TRBV30 to TRBJ1-1, with no clear D. V was pared by 5 bases and J by 0 bases, with 13 bases between. The CDR3 contains 14 residues. Germline CDR1 is GTSNPN and CDR2 is SVGIG (reference sequence). The CDR3 nucleotides are TGTGCCTGGGTGTCCTTGACAATGAACACTGAAGCTTTCTTT. Translation: CAWVSLTMNTEAFF.

The rearrangement links TRBV12-5 to TRBJ1-2, with 8 bases matching TRBD1. The trim removed 11 bases at V and 7 bases at J, leaving 24 bases unmatched. The germline CDR1 and CDR2 sequences are LGHNT and FRNRAP. CDR3 length: 17 residues. The DNA of the CDR3 is TGTGCTCCCCGAGTCATTCTTATGGACAGGGTCCGGGGTGGCTACACCTTC. As protein: CAPRVILMDRVRGGYTF.

This clone was detected only a few times. This chain joins TRBV6-6 and TRBJ2-7, with D hard to call. V shed 8 bases and J shed 4 bases, with 12 bases lying between them. CDR1 is MNHNY, CDR2 SVGAGI, per germline (reference sequence). This CDR3 is built from 12 residues. The CDR3 sequence: CASGGYHYEQYF. The CDR3 coding sequence is TGTGCCAGCGGCGGATACCATTACGAGCAGTACTTC.